This T cell receptor beta chain was found in a study of CD39 and CD103 CD8 tumor-infiltrating T cells. The study, taken as a whole, reports: DP CD8 TILs appeared more oligoclonal than DN and SP CD8 TILs and blood memory CD8 T cells.

To note about this clone: The antigen is not known.

Germline CDR1 is MNHEY and CDR2 is SMNVEV (reference sequence). V lost 6 bases, J lost 2 bases, and 6 bases stayed unmatched. The CDR3 length is 14 residues. Each sorted subset gave roughly 8,500 to 110,000 cells for genomic DNA. The assay was immunoSEQ multiplex PCR, and TCRdb's table has in-frame clones only and misses some. Counted here are almost 3,000 clones, approximately 83% occurring once; the ten biggest clones make up roughly 21%. For tumor-infiltrating lymphocytes, EpCAM beads were added to negative-selection T-cell enrichment of thawed cells. DN, SP and DP CD8 TIL subsets came from CD39/CD103 sorting of CD3+CD4-CD8+CD45RA- cells.

The sequenced sample consisted of CD39- CD103- CD8+ T cells sorted from the tumor. Subset of the sample: CD103-CD39- double-negative CD45RA- CD8 T cells. The clonotype originates from a human donor with head and neck squamous cell carcinoma. This chain connects TRBV27 to TRBJ1-1; TRBD1 matches at 7 bases. CDR3 residues: CASRWTGGNTEAFF. The DNA of the CDR3 is TGTGCCAGCAGATGGACAGGTGGTAACACTGAAGCTTTCTTT.